What follows are 3 T cell receptor beta chains derived from one specimen sequenced in a study of control samples from healthy donors and cancer patients. Produced via immunoSEQ multiplex PCR; TCRdb's table is partial and in-frame only. The sample contains fewer than 250,000 clones, roughly nine tenths of which appear only once. Source material: blood. The receptors were gathered from a man aged 25 to 45 in good health.

This clone showed up just once. The rearrangement uses TRBV5-4 and TRBJ1-1; D perhaps matches TRBD1 (5 bases). CDR1 is SGHNT, CDR2 YYREEE, per germline (reference sequence). The V gene lost 0 bases and the J gene lost 1 base, with 10 bases spanning the gap. CDR3 length equals 15 residues. This CDR3 reads CASSLGLGENTEAFF. For the CDR3, the DNA is TGTGCCAGCAGCTTGGGTCTGGGGGAGAACACTGAAGCTTTCTTT.

The chain joins TRBV27 to TRBJ2-3, with TRBD1 identical over 7 bases. J was trimmed by 7 bases and V by 5 bases; bases with no gene match: 9. The CDR3 sequence is 14 residues long. Germline V CDR1 and CDR2: MNHEY, SMNVEV (reference sequence). CDR3 amino acids: CASSHERDSHTQYF. CDR3 DNA sequence: TGTGCCAGCAGTCATGAAAGGGACAGCCATACGCAGTATTTT.

V and J are TRBV9 and TRBJ2-7, with a possible D match to TRBD2 (6 bases). CDR1 is SGDLS and CDR2 is YYNGEE in the germline V gene. V lost 4 bases, J lost 2 bases, and 16 bases lay in between. The CDR3 sequence is 15 residues long. The CDR3 DNA is TGTGCCAGCAGCCCCGCGGGACTGGGCGCCTACGAGCAGTACTTC. Protein sequence: CASSPAGLGAYEQYF. Variable domain in full (rest from reference TRBV9 and TRBJ2-7): DSGVTQTPKHLITATGQRVTLRCSPRSGDLSVYWYQQSLDQGLQFLIQYYNGEERAKGNILERFSAQQFPDLHSELNLSSLELGDSALYFCASSPAGLGAYEQYFGPGTRLTVT.